These 25 T cell receptor beta chains share one sample of origin, sequenced in a study of blood T cell repertoires in COVID-19. Generated by immunoSEQ multiplex PCR, the TCRdb table keeps only in-frame clones and is missing some. Of some 130,000 clones in the sample, around 81% were seen once. The sequenced material came from peripheral blood. The receptors derive from a man in his forties with active or convalescent COVID-19.

The genes are TRBV6-2 or TRBV6-3 and TRBJ1-5, with D tentatively TRBD1 (6 bases). V was trimmed by 6 bases and J by 5 bases, leaving 14 bases between them. The CDR3 loop spans 14 amino acids. Germline assignment: CDR1 MNHEY and CDR2 SVGEGT. DNA for the CDR3: TGTGCCAGCAGCCCCGGACAGTTGCATCAGCCCCAGCATTTT. It yields the protein CASSPGQLHQPQHF.

The chain couples TRBV19 to TRBJ1-5; maybe TRBD1 (6 bases). This CDR3 region has 16 residues. CDR1 and CDR2 from the germline V gene are LNHDA and SQIVND (reference sequence). Trimming cost V 7 bases and J 0 bases, with 16 bases left between them. The CDR3 DNA follows: TGTGCCAGTACCCTTGGGGGGGGCAATAGCAATCAGCCCCAGCATTTT. Residues: CASTLGGGNSNQPQHF.

The chain links TRBV27 to TRBJ2-2, with TRBD1 matching over 8 bases. CDR3 length: 14 residues. The germline V gene encodes CDR1 MNHEY and CDR2 SMNVEV (reference sequence). V trimming: 2 bases; J trimming: 7 bases; junction bases outside the gene matches: 3. CDR3 region: CASSLRGQDGELFF. In DNA form, the CDR3 reads TGTGCCAGCAGTTTAAGGGGACAGGACGGGGAGCTGTTTTTT.

The chain has TRBV25-1 and TRBJ2-6, with D possibly matching TRBD2 (5 bases). The germline V gene has CDR1 MGHDK and CDR2 SYGVNS. Trimming shortened V by 4 bases and J by 11 bases, and 21 bases separated the two germline ends. This CDR3 is built from 16 residues. The CDR3 DNA reads TGTGCCAGCAGTGGGTTCCTCGGTACTAGGAGCGACGTCCTGACTTTC. Translating it yields CASSGFLGTRSDVLTF.

The V and J genes are TRBV9 and TRBJ2-1; perhaps TRBD2 as D (5 bases). Germline V gene lookup returns CDR1 SGDLS and CDR2 YYNGEE. Trimming stripped 4 bases from V and 0 bases from J, with 14 bases between. The CDR3 covers 16 residues. CDR3 DNA: TGTGCCAGCAGCTCGTCAGCGGATAGCTCCTACAATGAGCAGTTCTTC. Its protein is CASSSSADSSYNEQFF.

V and J are TRBV6-4 and TRBJ2-1, with 8 positions matching TRBD2. This CDR3 contains 15 residues. After removal of 6 bases from V and 3 bases from J, the junction contained 7 bases not matched to a gene. The germline V gene encodes CDR1 MRHNA and CDR2 SNTAGT. In DNA form, the CDR3 reads TGTGCCAGCAGCCCCACTAGCGGTCACTACAATGAGCAGTTCTTC. It yields the protein CASSPTSGHYNEQFF.

The rearrangement uses TRBV18 and TRBJ2-3; 11 bases align to TRBD2. Germline V gives CDR1 KGHSH, CDR2 LQKENI. This CDR3 region has 16 residues. V lost 5 bases, J lost 0 bases, and 4 bases stayed unmatched. CDR3 amino acids: CASSSRLAGSTDTQYF. As DNA, the CDR3 is TGTGCCAGCTCATCGCGACTAGCGGGAAGCACAGATACGCAGTATTTT.

This chain uses TRBV6-5 with TRBJ1-5, with 7 bases that match TRBD1. The CDR3 covers 15 residues. The V segment lost 6 bases and the J segment 4 bases; nucleotides outside the gene matches: 9. The germline V gene has CDR1 MNHEY and CDR2 SVGAGI. CDR3 in DNA: TGTGCCAGCAGGAGGGACAGTCACTCAAATCAGCCCCAGCATTTT. This codes for CASRRDSHSNQPQHF.

The rearrangement links TRBV27 to TRBJ2-5; maybe TRBD1 (6 bases). Trimming took 3 bases from V and 0 from J, leaving 11 bases between them. CDR3 length: 15 residues. Germline CDR1 reads MNHEY; CDR2 reads SMNVEV (reference sequence). The DNA for the CDR3 is TGTGCCAGCAGTTTTTCTACAGGGTACCAAGAGACCCAGTACTTC. It yields the protein CASSFSTGYQETQYF.

The genes are TRBV7-3 and TRBJ2-1; tentative D call: TRBD2 (6 bases). This CDR3 comprises 15 residues. V was clipped by 4 bases and J by 0 bases, with 10 bases between them. Germline-derived CDR1 and CDR2 are SGHTA and FQGTGA. The CDR3 DNA is TGTGCCAGCAGCTCCCGGGACTCCTCCTACAATGAGCAGTTCTTC. Protein product: CASSSRDSSYNEQFF. Full variable domain (missing parts from reference TRBV7-3 and TRBJ2-1): GAGVSQTPSNKVTEKGKYVELRCDPISGHTALYWYRQSLGQGPEFLIYFQGTGAADDSGLPNDRFFAVRPEGSVSTLKIQRTERGDSAVYLCASSSRDSSYNEQFFGPGTRLTVL.

The count of this clone is one. The chain is built from TRBV2 and TRBJ2-1; possibly TRBD2 for D (6 bases). The V end lost 6 bases, the J end lost 8 bases, and 17 bases lay between the germline ends. From germline, CDR1 is SNHLY and CDR2 FYNNEI. CDR3 length: 14 residues. The CDR3 bases are TGTGCCAGCAGAGGGGACTGGCATACGGATGAGCAGTTCTTC. It translates to CASRGDWHTDEQFF. The variable domain in full, completed from reference TRBV2 and TRBJ2-1, reads EPEVTQTPSHQVTQMGQEVILRCVPISNHLYFYWYRQILGQKVEFLVSFYNNEISEKSEIFDDQFSVERPDGSNFTLKIRSTKLEDSAMYFCASRGDWHTDEQFFGPGTRLTVL.

The chain recombines TRBV9 with TRBJ2-7, with 9 positions matching TRBD1. V lost 3 bases to trimming and J lost 4 bases; unmatched junction nucleotides: 8. The CDR3 totals 15 residues. Germline CDR1 is SGDLS and CDR2 is YYNGEE. In DNA, the CDR3 is TGTGCCAGCAGCGCCCAGGGACAGGGTTATTACGAGCAGTACTTC. This translates into CASSAQGQGYYEQYF.

The chain employs TRBV5-5 and TRBJ2-7; 7 positions match TRBD2. In germline, CDR1 is SGHKS, CDR2 YYEKEE (reference sequence). This CDR3 is 15 amino acids long. The ends lost 0 bases at V and 5 bases at J; junction bases unmatched: 8. The CDR3 DNA sequence: TGTGCCAGCAGCTTGGGTCCAGGGAGGGCCAACGAGCAGTACTTC. Its translation: CASSLGPGRANEQYF.

The chain links TRBV6-5 to TRBJ2-1; D may be TRBD1 (6 bases). The ends were cut back, 5 bases at V and 16 bases at J, with 18 bases in the middle. Germline CDR1 is MNHEY and CDR2 is SVGAGI. The CDR3 is 12 amino acids. This CDR3 is CASSRTQGWFFF. CDR3 coding DNA: TGTGCCAGCAGTCGAACACAGGGTTGGTTCTTCTTC.

The V and J genes are TRBV7-2 and TRBJ1-6, with 7 bases fitting TRBD1. Per the germline V gene, CDR1 is SGHTA and CDR2 is FQGNSA. The CDR3 runs to 15 residues. V shed 1 base and J 5 bases; nucleotides not matched to a gene: 2. DNA of the CDR3: TGTGCCAGCAGCTTAGGACAGGGAGATAATTCACCCCTCCACTTT. Protein: CASSLGQGDNSPLHF. The variable domain in full, with the rest retrieved from reference TRBV7-2 and TRBJ1-6, is GAGVSQSPSNKVTEKGKDVELRCDPISGHTALYWYRQSLGQGLEFLIYFQGNSAPDKSGLPSDRFSAERTGGSVSTLTIQRTQQEDSAVYLCASSLGQGDNSPLHFGNGTRLTVT.

The rearrangement links TRBV29-1 to TRBJ1-1; D remains unclear. The germline gives CDR1 SQVTM, CDR2 ANQGSEA. V was shortened by 3 bases and J by 4 bases, with 9 bases between the two germline ends. This CDR3 has 12 amino acids. CDR3 bases: TGCAGCGTTGAGGGCTTCGCCACTGAAGCTTTCTTT. It codes for CSVEGFATEAFF. The full variable domain, in which reference TRBV29-1 and TRBJ1-1 provide the parts outside the CDR3, is SAVISQKPSRDICQRGTSLTIQCQVDSQVTMMFWYRQQPGQSLTLIATANQGSEATYESGFVIDKFPISRPNLTFSTLTVSNMSPEDSSIYLCSVEGFATEAFFGQGTRLTVV.

The V gene is TRBV27, the J gene TRBJ2-7, with D perhaps TRBD2 (5 bases). Germline CDR1 MNHEY, CDR2 SMNVEV (reference sequence). Deletions cut 2 bases from V and 2 bases from J, with 19 bases between. The CDR3 has 17 residues. CDR3 coding DNA: TGTGCCAGCAGTTTACTCGGTAAGAGGGCGGACCCCTACGAGCAGTACTTC. This gives the protein CASSLLGKRADPYEQYF.

The chain employs TRBV6-2 or TRBV6-3 and TRBJ2-3; 11 nucleotides line up with TRBD2. Per germline, CDR1 MNHEY and CDR2 SVGEGT. This CDR3 contains 15 residues. Losses at the gene ends were 4 bases for V and 3 bases for J; bases not matched to a gene: 3. CDR3 loop: CASSSPSGGTDTQYF. CDR3 nucleotide sequence: TGTGCCAGCAGTTCGCCTAGCGGGGGGACAGATACGCAGTATTTT.

The chain is built from TRBV5-1 and TRBJ2-1, with 9 nucleotides matching TRBD1. The germline CDR1 and CDR2 sequences are SGHRS and YFSETQ. V lost 4 bases to trimming and J lost 0 bases; unmatched junction nucleotides: 2. There are 15 residues in the CDR3. DNA for the CDR3: TGCGCCAGCAGCCTGGGACAGGGCTCCTACAATGAGCAGTTCTTC. Amino acid sequence: CASSLGQGSYNEQFF.

This clone came up a few times. The chain couples TRBV25-1 to TRBJ2-7, with 8 bases identical to TRBD1. This CDR3 spans 12 amino acids. Germline-derived CDR1 and CDR2 are MGHDK and SYGVNS. V trimming: 7 bases; J trimming: 4 bases; junction bases outside the gene matches: 3. Here the CDR3 DNA reads TGTGCCAGCAAGGGACAGGAGTACGAGCAGTACTTC. Translation gives CASKGQEYEQYF.

This chain links TRBV5-1 with TRBJ1-1, with D possibly matching TRBD1 (6 bases). The CDR3 runs 16 residues. V lost 4 bases and J 6 bases, leaving 22 bases between the germline ends. Germline CDR1 and CDR2: SGHRS and YFSETQ. CDR3 sequence reads: CASSPDRAGTGAEAFF. In DNA, the CDR3 is TGCGCCAGCAGCCCGGACAGAGCGGGGACTGGGGCTGAAGCTTTCTTT.

V and J are TRBV2 and TRBJ2-5; D perhaps matches TRBD2 (6 bases). Trimming shortened V by 8 bases and J by 7 bases, and 26 bases separated the two germline ends. Germline values: CDR1 SNHLY, CDR2 FYNNEI. The CDR3 covers 16 residues. CDR3 region: CASRSPDSSAGGTQYF. CDR3 coding DNA: TGTGCCAGCCGTAGCCCCGACAGTTCCGCCGGGGGGACCCAGTACTTC.

The chain employs TRBV19 and TRBJ2-2, with D unclear. Germline V gene lookup returns CDR1 LNHDA and CDR2 SQIVND (reference sequence). This CDR3 is built from 15 residues. The ends were cut back, 1 base at V and 0 bases at J, with 6 bases in the middle. CDR3 region: CASSIGAANTGELFF. The CDR3 nucleotides read TGTGCCAGTAGTATAGGAGCCGCGAACACCGGGGAGCTGTTTTTT.

This chain uses TRBV11-2 with TRBJ2-7; 10 bases line up with TRBD2. This CDR3 is built from 14 residues. The ends lost 1 base at V and 7 bases at J; junction bases unmatched: 4. CDR1 is SGHAT and CDR2 is FQNNGV in the germline V gene. CDR3 in DNA: TGTGCCAGCAGCTTAGTAATTAGCGGGGGGGAGCAGTACTTC. As protein: CASSLVISGGEQYF.

The CDR3 DNA sequence: TGTGCCAGCAGCCAAGAGGCTCATACAGGGGTGGAGACCCAGTACTTC. It translates to CASSQEAHTGVETQYF. The chain carries TRBV4-2 and TRBJ2-5; 7 positions agree with TRBD1. The ends lost 0 bases at V and 5 bases at J; junction bases unmatched: 9. This CDR3 has 16 residues. CDR1 and CDR2 (germline): LGHNA, YNFKEQ.